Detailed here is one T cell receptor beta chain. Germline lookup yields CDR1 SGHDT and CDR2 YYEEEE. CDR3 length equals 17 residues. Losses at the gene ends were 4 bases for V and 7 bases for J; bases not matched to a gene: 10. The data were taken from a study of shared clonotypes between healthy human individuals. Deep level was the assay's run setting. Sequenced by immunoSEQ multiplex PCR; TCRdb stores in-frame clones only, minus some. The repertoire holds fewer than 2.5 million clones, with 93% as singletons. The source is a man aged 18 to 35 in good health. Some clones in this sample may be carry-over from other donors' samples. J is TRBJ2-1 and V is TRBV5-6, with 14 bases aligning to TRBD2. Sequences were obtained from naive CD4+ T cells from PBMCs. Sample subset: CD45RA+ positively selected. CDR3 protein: CASSLLFGTSGSNEQFF. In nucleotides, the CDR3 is TGTGCCAGCAGCCTCCTTTTCGGGACTAGCGGGAGTAATGAGCAGTTCTTC.